These 5 T cell receptor beta chains originate from one sample sequenced in a study of OX40 agonist ivuxolimab in advanced cancers. Assay used: immunoSEQ multiplex PCR; TCRdb lists only in-frame clones, some missing. The sample has 40,000 to 55,000 clones; about 88% are singletons. Sequencing was performed on CD4+ or CD8+ T cells sorted from blood, taken in a trial of the OX40 agonist ivuxolimab. These TCRs come from an adult with an advanced solid tumor such as melanoma, head and neck, liver or kidney cancer.

The chain carries TRBV6-1 and TRBJ1-1; D remains ambiguous. The length of the CDR3 is 13 residues. Germline V gene sequence: CDR1 MNHNS, CDR2 SASEGT. Trimming pared 6 bases from V and 1 base from J, leaving 9 bases between. CDR3 sequence: CASSSTENTEAFF. CDR3 coding DNA: TGTGCCAGCAGCTCGACTGAGAACACTGAAGCTTTCTTT.

This clone showed up just a few times. The chain has TRBV9 and TRBJ1-4; weak D call: TRBD1 (5 bases). This CDR3 spans 16 amino acids. Germline CDR1 is SGDLS and CDR2 is YYNGEE. V shed 0 bases and J shed 5 bases, with 14 bases lying between them. CDR3 protein: CASSVAGTGGNEKLFF. The DNA for the CDR3 is TGTGCCAGCAGCGTAGCGGGGACCGGAGGGAATGAAAAACTGTTTTTT.

V and J are TRBV10-3 and TRBJ2-7; D gene unclear. Trimming left V 3 bases short and J 4 bases short, with 7 bases between. The CDR3 is made up of 12 amino acids. Germline V gene sequence: CDR1 ENHRY, CDR2 SYGVKD. The DNA for the CDR3 is TGTGCCATCAGTGACTCAATGTACGAGCAGTACTTC. Residues: CAISDSMYEQYF.

The chain links TRBV7-3 to TRBJ2-1, with 8 positions matching TRBD1. The CDR3 contains 19 residues. The V and J ends lost 5 bases and 7 bases, in that order; junction bases with no gene match: 22. CDR1 and CDR2 from the germline V gene are SGHTA and FQGTGA. The CDR3 sequence is CASSPTGTGTGAGRNEQFF. CDR3 coding DNA: TGTGCCAGCAGCCCGACGGGGACAGGAACCGGGGCGGGGAGAAATGAGCAGTTCTTC.

This chain uses TRBV4-1 with TRBJ1-5, with 9 bases identical to TRBD1. Losses at the gene ends were 1 base for V and 6 bases for J; bases not matched to a gene: 7. This CDR3 has 16 amino acids. Germline V gives CDR1 MGHRA, CDR2 YSYEKL. CDR3 amino acids: CASSQGDREGGQPQHF. The DNA of the CDR3 is TGCGCCAGCAGCCAAGGGGACAGGGAGGGAGGTCAGCCCCAGCATTTT.